What follows are 19 T cell receptor beta chains derived from one specimen sequenced in a study of T-cell memory formation after mild COVID-19 (dated by TCRdb to the early 2020s). The library was generated by 5' RACE. Data came from an Illumina NovaSeq 6000. TCRdb itself trimmed the public reads at Q25 with fastp, ran MiXCR and retained productive beta chains. Each record represents a unique CDR3 protein, reported with the most common genes and DNA among its rows. Across this sample there are hundreds of thousands of distinct CDR3 sequences, with over 15% seen only once. Together, the top ten hold 12% of the sample. Sequencing was done on a sample of PBMCs or a T cell subset sorted from them (not recorded which). These receptors were collected from an adult woman who had mild COVID-19 (a few samples of this study predate the infection). The sample titles of this study are shuffled in the database, so cell type and time point are left out; the donor was told from shared clones.

Here the CDR3 reads CATSRPLESGETQYF. The CDR3 nucleotides are TGTGCCACCAGCAGACCTCTTGAGTCCGGGGAGACCCAGTACTTC. V gene TRBV15 combines with J gene TRBJ2-5, with unresolved D. V was pared by 2 bases and J by 5 bases, with 15 bases between. The CDR3 covers 15 residues. Germline V lookup: CDR1 LNHNV, CDR2 YYDKDF (reference sequence).

The chain couples TRBV19 to TRBJ2-7; D not resolved. Per the germline V gene, CDR1 is LNHDA and CDR2 is SQIVND (reference sequence). The V end lost 3 bases, the J end lost 3 bases, and 12 bases lay between the germline ends. The CDR3 totals 14 residues. The CDR3 coding sequence is TGTGCCAGTAGTATGAGTGGCGCAGACTACGAGCAGTACTTC. It encodes CASSMSGADYEQYF.

V is TRBV7-9 and J is TRBJ2-1, with 7 bases that match TRBD2. There are 15 residues in the CDR3. The germline V gene has CDR1 SEHNR and CDR2 FQNEAQ (reference sequence). V was clipped by 0 bases and J by 7 bases; unmatched bases: 6. The CDR3 is CASSLARAGSNEQFF. In DNA form, the CDR3 reads TGTGCCAGCAGCTTAGCTCGAGCGGGGTCGAATGAGCAGTTCTTC.

This clonotype was picked up a small number of times. The chain has TRBV5-1 and TRBJ2-1; D uncertain. Trimming removed 3 bases from V and 9 bases from J, with 13 bases in between. Germline V CDR1 and CDR2: SGHRS, YFSETQ. The CDR3 runs to 13 residues. DNA for the CDR3: TGCGCCAGCAGCTCTATCCCTGCTGGTGAGCAGTTCTTC. Protein sequence: CASSSIPAGEQFF.

This chain links TRBV7-3 with TRBJ2-3; 10 bases are a match to TRBD2. Germline V gene sequence: CDR1 SGHTA, CDR2 FQGTGA. The junction had 11 bases not matched to a gene; V was cut back by 2 bases and J by 3 bases. This CDR3 spans 18 amino acids. The CDR3 protein is CASSLGAPAGGYTDTQYF. The CDR3 DNA follows: TGTGCCAGCAGCTTAGGGGCCCCAGCGGGAGGGTATACAGATACGCAGTATTTT.

The chain employs TRBV5-1 and TRBJ1-1; 7 positions match TRBD1. Trimming removed 4 bases from V and 1 base from J; junction bases left unmatched: 7. Looked up from germline, CDR1 is SGHRS and CDR2 is YFSETQ. This CDR3 region has 15 residues. CDR3 sequence reads: CASSPEGAPNTEAFF. In DNA form, the CDR3 reads TGCGCCAGCAGCCCGGAGGGGGCGCCGAACACTGAAGCTTTCTTT.

The chain carries TRBV6-2 or TRBV6-3 and TRBJ2-3; 15 bases are shared with TRBD2. V trimming: 1 base; J trimming: 2 bases; junction bases outside the gene matches: 10. The CDR3 totals 20 residues. CDR1 MNHEY and CDR2 SVGEGT come from the germline V gene. CDR3 residues: CASSYYGVWTSGGATDTQYF. The CDR3 DNA reads as TGTGCCAGCAGTTACTATGGAGTCTGGACTAGCGGGGGGGCCACAGATACGCAGTATTTT.

The rearrangement uses TRBV20-1 and TRBJ1-1; 7 bases are a match to TRBD1. V lost 8 bases and J lost 3; bases outside the gene matches: 9. Germline lookup yields CDR1 DFQATT and CDR2 SNEGSKA (reference sequence). The CDR3 has 13 residues. CDR3 DNA sequence: TGCAGTTTAGCACAGGGGAGATACACTGAAGCTTTCTTT. Amino acid sequence: CSLAQGRYTEAFF.

The chain joins TRBV9 to TRBJ2-1; TRBD2 matches 11 bases. This CDR3 comprises 17 residues. Germline trimming cut 4 bases from V and 5 bases from J; bases unmatched to any gene: 11. Per germline, CDR1 SGDLS and CDR2 YYNGEE. The CDR3 DNA reads as TGTGCCAGCAGCCGGACCGTAAGGGGACTAGCGGACAATGAGCAGTTCTTC. Its protein is CASSRTVRGLADNEQFF. Looking up the rest from reference TRBV9 and TRBJ2-1 gives the full variable domain: DSGVTQTPKHLITATGQRVTLRCSPRSGDLSVYWYQQSLDQGLQFLIQYYNGEERAKGNILERFSAQQFPDLHSELNLSSLELGDSALYFCASSRTVRGLADNEQFFGPGTRLTVL.

This clonotype was found a few times. The chain links TRBV5-1 to TRBJ2-3; 10 bases agree with TRBD2. V was pared by 0 bases and J by 1 base, with 8 bases of the junction left unmatched. Germline V lookup: CDR1 SGHRS, CDR2 YFSETQ. This CDR3 comprises 18 residues. The CDR3 loop is CASSLVGSSGGRTDTQYF. In nucleotides, the CDR3 is TGCGCCAGCAGCTTGGTTGGGTCTAGCGGGGGACGCACAGATACGCAGTATTTT.

This clonotype was observed a few times. The CDR3 reads CSAEGAGTSGDSYEQYF. CDR3 bases: TGCAGTGCGGAGGGGGCTGGGACTAGCGGGGACTCATACGAGCAGTACTTC. The V call is TRBV20-1, the J call TRBJ2-7, with 13 nucleotides matching TRBD2. V trimming: 6 bases; J trimming: 4 bases; junction bases outside the gene matches: 15. The length of the CDR3 is 17 residues. Germline CDR1 and CDR2: DFQATT and SNEGSKA (reference sequence).

The chain is built from TRBV7-2 and TRBJ2-6; D remains unclear. The CDR3 spans 16 residues. The germline CDR1 and CDR2 sequences are SGHTA and FQGNSA. The ends were cut back, 5 bases at V and 4 bases at J, with 15 bases in the middle. CDR3 sequence reads: CASSPSVRTGANVLTF. The DNA of the CDR3 is TGTGCCAGCAGCCCATCCGTCAGGACCGGGGCCAACGTCCTGACTTTC.

This clonotype was observed many times. V and J are TRBV20-1 and TRBJ2-7; 11 nucleotides align to TRBD2. The CDR3 runs 13 residues. V shed 4 bases and J 6 bases; nucleotides not matched to a gene: 5. Germline CDR1 and CDR2: DFQATT and SNEGSKA (reference sequence). CDR3 sequence: CSAKLAGAPEQYF. CDR3 DNA sequence: TGCAGTGCTAAACTAGCGGGGGCCCCCGAGCAGTACTTC.

The rearrangement joins TRBV7-9 to TRBJ2-7; D might be TRBD1 or TRBD2, each matching 5 bases. The CDR3 extends over 14 amino acids. Trimming took 4 bases from V and 6 from J, leaving 16 bases between them. The V gene's germline CDR1 is SEHNR and CDR2 FQNEAQ (reference sequence). This CDR3 reads CASSSYPGRVEQYF. The CDR3 region has the DNA TGTGCCAGCAGCTCCTACCCGGGGCGAGTCGAGCAGTACTTC.

This clonotype was observed once. The chain joins TRBV20-1 to TRBJ1-5; D may be TRBD1 (5 bases). V lost 5 bases to trimming and J lost 0 bases, with 8 bases between them. Germline lookup yields CDR1 DFQATT and CDR2 SNEGSKA (reference sequence). The CDR3 is made up of 13 amino acids. CDR3 coding DNA: TGCAGTGCTCAGGGTGATAGCAATCAGCCCCAGCATTTT. Translating gives CSAQGDSNQPQHF.

At least ten counts were recorded for this clonotype. The chain couples TRBV5-1 to TRBJ1-3; no clear D. V was cut by 1 base and J by 4 bases, with 6 bases left in between. The CDR3 loop spans 13 amino acids. From germline, CDR1 is SGHRS and CDR2 YFSETQ. CDR3 sequence: CASSLIPGNTIYF. The CDR3 nucleotides read TGCGCCAGCAGCTTGATACCCGGAAACACCATATATTTT.

This clonotype was detected a few times. The chain has TRBV12-3 or TRBV12-4 and TRBJ1-3, with 8 positions matching TRBD1. J was trimmed by 3 bases and V by 7 bases; bases with no gene match: 11. This CDR3 spans 16 amino acids. The CDR3 DNA reads as TGTGCCAGCACCCCAAGGACAGGGACAGATGGAAACACCATATATTTT. Its translation is CASTPRTGTDGNTIYF.

The DNA of the CDR3 is TGCGCCAGCAGTCAATCAAGCACCGGGGAGCTGTTTTTT. Encoded protein: CASSQSSTGELFF. The rearrangement links TRBV23-1 to TRBJ2-2, with D uncertain. TRBV23-1 is an open reading frame whose function is uncertain. CDR3 size: 13 residues. Trimming removed 0 bases from V and 4 bases from J, with 3 bases in between.

The chain uses TRBV10-3 and TRBJ1-2; no clear D. The ends were cut back, 10 bases at V and 4 bases at J, with 13 bases in the middle. CDR3 length equals 12 residues. Per germline, CDR1 ENHRY and CDR2 SYGVKD. The CDR3 nucleotides read TGTGCCACCCTGGATGAGATCTATGGCTACACCTTC. Translating it yields CATLDEIYGYTF.